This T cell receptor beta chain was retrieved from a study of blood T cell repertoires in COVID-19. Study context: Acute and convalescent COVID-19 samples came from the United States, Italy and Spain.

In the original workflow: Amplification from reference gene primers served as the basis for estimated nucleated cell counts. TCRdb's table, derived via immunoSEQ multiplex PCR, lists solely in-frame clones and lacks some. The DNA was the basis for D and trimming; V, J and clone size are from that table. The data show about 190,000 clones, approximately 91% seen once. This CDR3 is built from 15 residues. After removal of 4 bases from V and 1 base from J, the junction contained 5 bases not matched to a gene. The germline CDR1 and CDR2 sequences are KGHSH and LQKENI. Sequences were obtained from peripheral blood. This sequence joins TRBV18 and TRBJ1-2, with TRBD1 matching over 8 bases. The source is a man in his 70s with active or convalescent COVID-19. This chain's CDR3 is CASSRMTGDNYGYTF. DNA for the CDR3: TGTGCCAGCTCACGGATGACAGGGGATAACTATGGCTACACCTTC.